The 31 T cell receptor beta chains below all came from one sample that was sequenced in a study of cytomegalovirus exposure and HLA in healthy donors. Libraries were prepared by immunoSEQ multiplex PCR; TCRdb keeps only in-frame clonotypes and omits some of them. Of 76,000 or so clones listed, around 94% are singletons. Sequenced: PBMCs. The receptors were sampled from a woman aged 18-29 years in good health and CMV-seropositive.

On this clone itself: Sequence at one end of the junction differs from germline and may be a read error. The chain links TRBV28 to TRBJ2-3, with TRBD2 matching over 13 bases. CDR3 length: 13 amino acids. CDR1 is MDHEN and CDR2 is SYDVKM in the germline V gene. The CDR3 reads CASSSGTSGNFYF. The CDR3 DNA follows: TGTGCCAGCAGTTCCGGGACTAGCGGGAACTTTTACTTT.

The rearrangement uses TRBV30 and TRBJ2-7; TRBD1 matches at 7 bases. The CDR3 has 16 residues. The germline V gene encodes CDR1 GTSNPN and CDR2 SVGIG (reference sequence). V gave up 3 bases and J gave up 2 bases; unmatched junction bases: 13. The CDR3 bases are TGTGCCTGGAGCGAGCCCCGGGACAGAACAACCTACGAGCAGTACTTC. Protein sequence: CAWSEPRDRTTYEQYF. Variable domain in full (rest from reference TRBV30 and TRBJ2-7): SQTIHQWPATLVQPVGSPLSLECTVEGTSNPNLYWYRQAAGRGLQLLFYSVGIGQISSEVPQNLSASRPQDRQFILSSKKLLLSDSGFYLCAWSEPRDRTTYEQYFGPGTRLTVT.

The chain links TRBV2 to TRBJ2-7, with 11 bases matching TRBD1. Germline lookup yields CDR1 SNHLY and CDR2 FYNNEI. V was pared by 7 bases and J by 7 bases, with 6 bases of the junction left unmatched. The CDR3 is 13 residues long. The CDR3 sequence is CASTGQGAGEQYF. The CDR3, as DNA: TGTGCCAGCACAGGACAGGGGGCAGGGGAGCAGTACTTC. Combining the CDR3 with reference TRBV2 and TRBJ2-7 gives the whole variable domain EPEVTQTPSHQVTQMGQEVILRCVPISNHLYFYWYRQILGQKVEFLVSFYNNEISEKSEIFDDQFSVERPDGSNFTLKIRSTKLEDSAMYFCASTGQGAGEQYFGPGTRLTVT.

The CDR3 nucleotides are TGTGCCAGCACGCTCGGGGGACAGGGGGAAGCTTTCTTT. Residues: CASTLGGQGEAFF. The gene calls are TRBV2 and TRBJ1-1; 10 nucleotides agree with TRBD1. The CDR3 extends over 13 amino acids. With V trimmed by 7 bases and J by 8 bases, 7 bases remained unmatched. The germline V gene encodes CDR1 SNHLY and CDR2 FYNNEI.

CDR3 loop: CASSQEQGAGNEKLFF. In nucleotides, the CDR3 is TGCGCCAGCAGCCAAGAACAGGGGGCAGGTAATGAAAAACTGTTTTTT. The V and J genes are TRBV4-1 and TRBJ1-4; TRBD1 aligns across 9 bases. CDR3 length: 16 residues. Germline loops: CDR1 MGHRA, CDR2 YSYEKL. V lost 0 bases, J lost 4 bases, and 3 bases stayed unmatched.

V is TRBV7-8 and J is TRBJ1-2; TRBD1 agrees at 7 bases. The CDR3 has 15 amino acids. Germline CDR1 reads SGHVS; CDR2 reads FQNEAQ. V gave up 5 bases and J gave up 4 bases; unmatched junction bases: 10. In DNA, the CDR3 is TGTGCCAGCAGCCCAGGGGGAGGTAACAGCTATGGCTACACCTTC. Its translation is CASSPGGGNSYGYTF.

The chain links TRBV19 to TRBJ1-5; D ambiguous. The CDR3 extends over 13 amino acids. The ends were cut back, 7 bases at V and 5 bases at J, with 12 bases in the middle. CDR1 is LNHDA, CDR2 SQIVND, per germline (reference sequence). This chain's CDR3 is CASTGGRYQPQHF. CDR3 nucleotide sequence: TGTGCCAGTACAGGTGGGAGGTATCAGCCCCAGCATTTT.

J is TRBJ1-6 and V is TRBV30; D uncertain. Germline V gives CDR1 GTSNPN, CDR2 SVGIG (reference sequence). The CDR3 has 15 residues. Trimming took off 0 bases at V and 3 bases at J, with 9 bases between the two ends. The CDR3: CAWSVHSNYNSPLHF. CDR3 nucleotide sequence: TGTGCCTGGAGTGTACACAGTAACTATAATTCACCCCTCCACTTT.

The V call is TRBV27, the J call TRBJ2-1; TRBD2 matches at 8 bases. V was clipped by 2 bases and J by 3 bases; unmatched bases: 6. The CDR3 consists of 16 residues. Germline lookup yields CDR1 MNHEY and CDR2 SMNVEV (reference sequence). CDR3 amino acids: CASSLQAGGLYNEQFF. The CDR3 region has the DNA TGTGCCAGCAGTTTACAGGCGGGGGGACTCTACAATGAGCAGTTCTTC.

V and J are TRBV5-4 and TRBJ2-7; D not certain. CDR3 length equals 15 residues. Germline V lookup: CDR1 SGHNT, CDR2 YYREEE (reference sequence). V was shortened by 4 bases and J by 1 base, with 15 bases between the two germline ends. The CDR3 loop is CASSLLPGLSYEQYF. The CDR3 DNA sequence: TGTGCCAGCAGCCTGCTGCCAGGTTTATCCTACGAGCAGTACTTC.

This rearrangement joins TRBV9 to TRBJ2-5; TRBD2 aligns across 8 bases. Trimming removed 3 bases from V and 8 bases from J; junction bases left unmatched: 15. The CDR3 covers 16 residues. From germline, CDR1 is SGDLS and CDR2 YYNGEE. The CDR3 coding sequence is TGTGCCAGCAGCGCAGATGGGGGACTAGGGGGAATTACCCAGTACTTC. Protein: CASSADGGLGGITQYF.

This clone was seen only a few times. The chain couples TRBV9 to TRBJ2-2; 9 nucleotides agree with TRBD2. The germline V gene has CDR1 SGDLS and CDR2 YYNGEE. Losses at the gene ends were 4 bases for V and 7 bases for J; bases not matched to a gene: 5. This CDR3 is built from 14 residues. Written as DNA, the CDR3 is TGTGCCAGCAGCTCGGGACTAGCATTCGGGGAGCTGTTTTTT. Its translation: CASSSGLAFGELFF. The full variable domain, in which reference TRBV9 and TRBJ2-2 provide the parts outside the CDR3, is DSGVTQTPKHLITATGQRVTLRCSPRSGDLSVYWYQQSLDQGLQFLIQYYNGEERAKGNILERFSAQQFPDLHSELNLSSLELGDSALYFCASSSGLAFGELFFGEGSRLTVL.

CDR3 loop: CASSEYMAGGVREQYF. The CDR3 region has the DNA TGTGCCAGCAGTGAATATATGGCAGGGGGCGTGAGGGAGCAGTACTTC. V usage is TRBV25-1 and J usage is TRBJ2-7; 8 bases agree with TRBD1. V gave up 0 bases and J gave up 7 bases; unmatched junction bases: 11. The CDR3 is 16 amino acids. The germline CDR1 and CDR2 sequences are MGHDK and SYGVNS.

This chain uses TRBV10-3 with TRBJ1-1; TRBD1 might be the D (6 bases). V shed 5 bases and J shed 0 bases, with 10 bases lying between them. The germline CDR1 and CDR2 sequences are ENHRY and SYGVKD. CDR3 size: 14 residues. The CDR3 spells CAISPRDMNTEAFF. The CDR3, as DNA: TGTGCCATCAGTCCCCGGGACATGAACACTGAAGCTTTCTTT.

V usage is TRBV28 and J usage is TRBJ1-2; the D is unclear. The CDR3 is made up of 14 amino acids. Germline assignment: CDR1 MDHEN and CDR2 SYDVKM. V lost 6 bases and J lost 0, with 11 bases in between. The CDR3, as DNA: TGTGCCAGCAGCTCGGGAGCAGCTAACTATGGCTACACCTTC. As protein: CASSSGAANYGYTF.

CDR3: CASSLGPGKVDAEAFF. For the CDR3, the DNA is TGTGCCAGCAGCTTAGGCCCGGGTAAGGTCGACGCTGAAGCTTTCTTT. V is TRBV11-3 and J is TRBJ1-1; D unclear. This CDR3 has 16 residues. CDR1 and CDR2 from the germline V gene are SGHNT and YENEEA. The V end was cut by 1 base, the J end by 6 bases, with 18 bases between.

The table lists this clone with a count of one. The J gene is TRBJ2-7, the V gene TRBV7-2; tentatively, D is TRBD1 (6 bases). V dropped 0 bases and J dropped 6 bases, with 12 bases sitting between them. CDR3 length: 14 residues. Germline V gives CDR1 SGHTA, CDR2 FQGNSA. The CDR3, as DNA: TGTGCCAGCAGCTTAGCCCAGGGGTACTCCGAGCAGTACTTC. Residues: CASSLAQGYSEQYF.

This clone has a single count. The chain has TRBV7-9 and TRBJ2-1, with TRBD2 identical over 8 bases. This CDR3 spans 13 amino acids. Germline CDR1 is SEHNR and CDR2 is FQNEAQ (reference sequence). The CDR3 coding sequence is TGTGCTCCATCACCGGGAGGGGCGCTCGAGCAGTTCTTC. It yields the protein CAPSPGGALEQFF. The full variable domain, rest sourced from reference TRBV7-9 and TRBJ2-1, is DTGVSQNPRHKITKRGQNVTFRCDPISEHNRLYWYRQTLGQGPEFLTYFQNEAQLEKSRLLSDRFSAERPKGSFSTLEIQRTEQGDSAMYLCAPSPGGALEQFFGPGTRLTVL.

The J gene is TRBJ2-2, the V gene TRBV7-2, with 8 bases identical to TRBD1. Germline V CDR1 and CDR2: SGHTA, FQGNSA. With V trimmed by 4 bases and J by 1 base, 2 bases remained unmatched. This CDR3 spans 15 amino acids. The chain's CDR3 is CASSWDRRNTGELFF. In nucleotides, the CDR3 is TGTGCCAGCAGCTGGGACAGGAGGAACACCGGGGAGCTGTTTTTT.

The V gene is TRBV29-1, the J gene TRBJ2-1; D may be TRBD2 (5 bases). The germline CDR1 and CDR2 sequences are SQVTM and ANQGSEA. The length of the CDR3 is 13 residues. V gave up 4 bases and J gave up 8 bases, with 15 bases separating them. CDR3 loop: CSVGRGRDDEQFF. For the CDR3, the DNA is TGCAGCGTTGGGCGCGGGCGAGACGATGAGCAGTTCTTC.

Worth noting for this clone: Different DNA sequences within this sample yield the same CDR3. This chain uses TRBV27 with TRBJ1-3; D remains unclear. Trimming removed 6 bases at V and 0 bases at J, with 6 bases between. Germline-derived CDR1 and CDR2 are MNHEY and SMNVEV (reference sequence). There are 13 residues in the CDR3. CDR3 residues: CASSLSSGNTIYF. DNA of the CDR3: TGTGCCAGCAGCCTATCCTCTGGAAACACCATATATTTT.

V and J are TRBV7-8 and TRBJ1-1; D gene unclear. Per germline, CDR1 SGHVS and CDR2 FQNEAQ. V shed 4 bases and J shed 1 base, with 4 bases lying between them. The CDR3 contains 12 residues. The CDR3 coding sequence is TGTGCCAGCAGCTCTTCGAACACTGAAGCTTTCTTT. Translating it yields CASSSSNTEAFF.

The rearrangement joins TRBV7-2 to TRBJ2-3, with 9 bases identical to TRBD1. CDR3 length: 16 amino acids. The J segment lost 2 bases and the V segment lost 3 bases, leaving 6 bases of the junction unmatched. Germline loops: CDR1 SGHTA, CDR2 FQGNSA. CDR3 bases: TGTGCCAGCAGCTTTTCGACAGGGGGTGCCACAGATACGCAGTATTTT. It codes for CASSFSTGGATDTQYF.

The CDR3 loop is CSVGDGTGFSEQYF. The CDR3 DNA is TGCAGCGTTGGGGACGGGACAGGGTTCTCCGAGCAGTACTTC. The V and J genes are TRBV29-1 and TRBJ2-7, with 9 bases matching TRBD1. The CDR3 is made up of 14 amino acids. CDR1 and CDR2 (germline): SQVTM, ANQGSEA. Trimming removed 4 bases from V and 6 bases from J; junction bases left unmatched: 10.

The rearrangement joins TRBV5-1 to TRBJ2-2; 10 positions agree with TRBD1. Unmatched junction bases numbered 7, after V lost 2 bases and J lost 6 bases. The length of the CDR3 is 16 residues. CDR1 and CDR2 from the germline V gene are SGHRS and YFSETQ. DNA for the CDR3: TGCGCCAGCAGCTTATCCGGGACAGGGGTGGCCGGGGAGCTGTTTTTT. This sequence encodes CASSLSGTGVAGELFF.

The chain is built from TRBV19 and TRBJ1-2, with no clear D. The CDR3 has 12 amino acids. Trimming removed 10 bases from V and 4 bases from J, with 13 bases in between. Germline V lookup: CDR1 LNHDA, CDR2 SQIVND (reference sequence). For the CDR3, the DNA is TGTGCCACACAAGCGGCTGCCTATGGCTACACCTTC. This sequence encodes CATQAAAYGYTF.

The J gene is TRBJ2-3, the V gene TRBV6-5, with D perhaps TRBD2 (5 bases). V was pared by 7 bases and J by 1 base, with 15 bases between. The CDR3 contains 15 residues. Germline CDR1 and CDR2: MNHEY and SVGAGI. In DNA form, the CDR3 reads TGTGCCAGCAAGCGAGGGAGCGAGGGCACAGATACGCAGTATTTT. Translation: CASKRGSEGTDTQYF.

The chain links TRBV7-9 to TRBJ2-5; D call uncertain. Looked up from germline, CDR1 is SEHNR and CDR2 is FQNEAQ (reference sequence). The CDR3 is 16 amino acids. V was cut by 5 bases and J by 5 bases, with 21 bases left in between. The CDR3 DNA follows: TGTGCCAGCAGCCCAGCCGTGGCGGTGATCCTGGAGACCCAGTACTTC. Its protein is CASSPAVAVILETQYF. The whole variable domain, remainder taken from reference TRBV7-9 and TRBJ2-5, is DTGVSQNPRHKITKRGQNVTFRCDPISEHNRLYWYRQTLGQGPEFLTYFQNEAQLEKSRLLSDRFSAERPKGSFSTLEIQRTEQGDSAMYLCASSPAVAVILETQYFGPGTRLLVL.

The rearrangement uses TRBV7-9 and TRBJ1-3; D may be TRBD1 (6 bases). The CDR3 has 16 amino acids. The V gene lost 0 bases and the J gene lost 3 bases, with 12 bases spanning the gap. Germline CDR1 is SEHNR and CDR2 is FQNEAQ (reference sequence). The DNA for the CDR3 is TGTGCCAGCAGCTTAGCGTCAGGGGTGGATGGAAACACCATATATTTT. Its translation: CASSLASGVDGNTIYF.

This chain links TRBV28 with TRBJ2-4; 10 bases agree with TRBD2. Germline loops: CDR1 MDHEN, CDR2 SYDVKM. Trimming removed 2 bases from V and 8 bases from J; junction bases left unmatched: 9. This CDR3 region has 16 residues. CDR3 DNA: TGTGCCAGCAGTTTAAGCGGGGGGGCTGGATGGTACATTCAGTACTTC. Encoded protein: CASSLSGGAGWYIQYF.

The rearrangement links TRBV5-8 to TRBJ1-1; TRBD1 matches 12 bases. Germline V gene lookup returns CDR1 SGHTS and CDR2 YDEGEE. V lost 2 bases to trimming and J lost 6 bases; unmatched junction nucleotides: 5. The CDR3 is 15 residues long. The CDR3 DNA reads TGTGCCAGCAGCTTACCGGGACAGGGGGCGGCTGAAGCTTTCTTT. Protein sequence: CASSLPGQGAAEAFF.